These 30 T cell receptor beta chains were sequenced from one sample in a study of beta chain features in type 1 diabetes. The whole isolated RNA underwent reverse transcription, so sequencing captured expressed TCRB transcripts. TCRdb keeps only in-frame clones here, not all; method: immunoSEQ multiplex PCR. The repertoire consists of hundreds of thousands of clones, with roughly a sixth occurring once and the leading ten covering around 0.02%. Source material: naive CD4+ T cells from blood. Receptors were obtained from a woman aged 18-29 years in good health.

The gene calls are TRBV5-6 and TRBJ1-2; D ambiguous. The CDR3 has 11 residues. With 2 bases removed from V and 6 bases from J, the gap between germline ends came to 5 bases. The germline CDR1 and CDR2 sequences are SGHDT and YYEEEE. The DNA of the CDR3 is TGTGCCAGCAGCTTCCAGGATGGCTACACCTTC. Translation: CASSFQDGYTF.

This clone was picked up a small number of times. V usage is TRBV29-1 and J usage is TRBJ1-4, with D perhaps TRBD1 (5 bases). CDR3 length: 14 residues. Trimming removed 6 bases from V and 10 bases from J, with 21 bases in between. Germline V gives CDR1 SQVTM, CDR2 ANQGSEA. The DNA for the CDR3 is TGCAGCGTCGCGCAAAACGCAGGGCAGGGAAAACTGTTTTTT. Its protein is CSVAQNAGQGKLFF.

The chain recombines TRBV25-1 with TRBJ1-1; tentative D call: TRBD1 (5 bases). The CDR3 spans 13 residues. V lost 7 bases and J 6 bases, leaving 15 bases between the germline ends. CDR1 is MGHDK and CDR2 is SYGVNS in the germline V gene. The CDR3 DNA is TGTGCCAGCACCCGCGGGGGTGCCGCTGAAGCTTTCTTT. The encoded protein is CASTRGGAAEAFF.

The chain joins TRBV6-5 to TRBJ1-5; D possibly corresponds to TRBD1 (5 bases). V dropped 6 bases and J dropped 2 bases, with 11 bases sitting between them. The germline V gene has CDR1 MNHEY and CDR2 SVGAGI. The length of the CDR3 is 14 residues. The DNA for the CDR3 is TGTGCCAGCAGGACGGGGCACGGCAATCAGCCCCAGCATTTT. It yields the protein CASRTGHGNQPQHF.

V is TRBV7-9 and J is TRBJ2-7, with no clear D. The CDR3 loop spans 13 amino acids. V shed 5 bases and J shed 3 bases, with 11 bases lying between them. Germline V gene data show CDR1 as SEHNR and CDR2 as FQNEAQ (reference sequence). CDR3: CASSPNVSYEQYF. The CDR3 region has the DNA TGTGCCAGCAGCCCAAATGTCAGCTACGAGCAGTACTTC.

This clone was observed a few times. Relative to the germline gene, one junction end is altered; a read error may explain this. V usage is TRBV18 and J usage is TRBJ1-4; 7 nucleotides align to TRBD1. The CDR3 contains 14 residues. Germline V gene lookup returns CDR1 KGHSH and CDR2 LQKENI. CDR3 in DNA: TGTGCCAGCGCACCAGGCCAGGGACAGGAAAAACTGTTTTTT. Translated, it gives CASAPGQGQEKLFF. Combining the CDR3 with reference TRBV18 and TRBJ1-4 gives the whole variable domain NAGVMQNPRHLVRRRGQEARLRCSPMKGHSHVYWYRQLPEEGLKFMVYLQKENIIDESGMPKERFSAEFPKEGPSILRIQQVVRGDSAAYFCASAPGQGQEKLFFGSGTQLSVL.

The genes are TRBV11-2 and TRBJ2-3; 12 bases agree with TRBD2. The CDR3 spans 16 residues. The J segment lost 5 bases and the V segment lost 0 bases, leaving 3 bases of the junction unmatched. In germline, CDR1 is SGHAT, CDR2 FQNNGV. The CDR3 bases are TGTGCCAGCAGCTTAGATCTAGCGGGAGGGCGAGATACGCAGTATTTT. Protein sequence: CASSLDLAGGRDTQYF.

The CDR3 sequence: CASSQEGPGQGKMALHF. The CDR3 region has the DNA TGTGCCAGCAGCCAAGAGGGGCCGGGACAGGGGAAGATGGCCCTCCACTTT. J is TRBJ1-6 and V is TRBV4-2; 10 positions agree with TRBD1. V lost 0 bases, J lost 14 bases, and 13 bases stayed unmatched. Germline-derived CDR1 and CDR2 are LGHNA and YNFKEQ. The CDR3 totals 17 residues.

The V call is TRBV7-9, the J call TRBJ1-2; weak D call: TRBD1 (5 bases). Germline assignment: CDR1 SEHNR and CDR2 FQNEAQ (reference sequence). Trimming removed 5 bases at V and 8 bases at J, with 12 bases between. The CDR3 runs 12 residues. As DNA, the CDR3 is TGTGCCAGCAGCCGTTCAGGGTACGGCTACACCTTC. It specifies CASSRSGYGYTF.

The rearrangement joins TRBV6-5 to TRBJ1-5; 8 positions match TRBD1. The junction had 10 bases not matched to a gene; V was cut back by 11 bases and J by 7 bases. CDR1 MNHEY and CDR2 SVGAGI come from the germline V gene. There are 13 residues in the CDR3. The CDR3 sequence is CASGAGGLQPQHF. CDR3 coding DNA: TGTGCCTCAGGGGCAGGGGGCTTACAGCCCCAGCATTTT.

The chain combines TRBV2 with TRBJ2-4, with D possibly TRBD1 on 7 matching bases. The germline gives CDR1 SNHLY, CDR2 FYNNEI. The ends were cut back, 5 bases at V and 7 bases at J, with 15 bases in the middle. This CDR3 contains 14 residues. CDR3 protein: CASSQRRGANIQYF. As DNA, the CDR3 is TGTGCCAGCAGTCAACGCAGGGGGGCGAACATTCAGTACTTC.

This clone has just a few counts. The chain recombines TRBV28 with TRBJ2-5; 9 bases fit TRBD1. Unmatched junction bases numbered 7, after V lost 9 bases and J lost 5 bases. CDR3 size: 13 residues. The V gene's germline CDR1 is MDHEN and CDR2 SYDVKM. This CDR3 is CASDTGGGETQYF. The DNA for the CDR3 is TGTGCCAGTGATACAGGGGGCGGGGAGACCCAGTACTTC.

This clone was seen a handful of times. The chain carries TRBV19 and TRBJ2-3, with D perhaps matching TRBD2 (5 bases). Per the germline V gene, CDR1 is LNHDA and CDR2 is SQIVND (reference sequence). The V and J ends lost 5 bases and 5 bases respectively, with 11 bases between them. The CDR3 spans 13 residues. The CDR3 coding sequence is TGTGCCAGTAGTCCCCCGGGGAGAGATACGCAGTATTTT. This sequence encodes CASSPPGRDTQYF.

This clone has more than one count but fewer than ten. The V call is TRBV19, the J call TRBJ2-1; D may be TRBD2 (5 bases). Germline lookup yields CDR1 LNHDA and CDR2 SQIVND (reference sequence). V lost 5 bases, J lost 9 bases, and 14 bases lay in between. CDR3 length: 13 residues. CDR3 sequence: CASSSSPRGEQFF. The CDR3 nucleotides are TGTGCCAGTAGTTCTAGTCCCCGGGGTGAGCAGTTCTTC.

This clone showed up just a few times. V and J are TRBV10-3 and TRBJ2-7, with 13 positions matching TRBD2. The junction had 6 bases not matched to a gene; V was cut back by 4 bases and J by 3 bases. The CDR3 extends over 16 amino acids. Germline-derived CDR1 and CDR2 are ENHRY and SYGVKD. In nucleotides, the CDR3 is TGTGCCATCAGTGTCGGACTAGCGGGAGTTCTCTACGAGCAGTACTTC. Its translation is CAISVGLAGVLYEQYF.

This clone was detected only a few times. V and J are TRBV19 and TRBJ2-1, with a tentative D call TRBD1 (7 bases). V was cut by 5 bases and J by 8 bases, with 31 bases left in between. This CDR3 spans 19 amino acids. Germline CDR1 is LNHDA and CDR2 is SQIVND (reference sequence). The CDR3 loop reads CASSPPAQGGRFGADEQFF. The CDR3 DNA reads TGTGCCAGTAGTCCCCCCGCCCAGGGGGGACGCTTTGGCGCCGATGAGCAGTTCTTC.

This chain connects TRBV13 to TRBJ2-1; D not resolved. This CDR3 is 15 amino acids long. V was cut by 1 base and J by 0 bases, with 7 bases left in between. Germline values: CDR1 PRHDT, CDR2 FYEKMQ (reference sequence). The CDR3: CASSLAPGSYNEQFF. For the CDR3, the DNA is TGTGCCAGCAGCTTAGCCCCCGGCTCCTACAATGAGCAGTTCTTC. Looking up the rest from reference TRBV13 and TRBJ2-1 gives the full variable domain: AAGVIQSPRHLIKEKRETATLKCYPIPRHDTVYWYQQGPGQDPQFLISFYEKMQSDKGSIPDRFSAQQFSDYHSELNMSSLELGDSALYFCASSLAPGSYNEQFFGPGTRLTVL.

The sample holds a few counts of this clone. The CDR3 nucleotides are TGTGCCAGCAGCCCCCGGGTGATGGGGGCGTACACCTTC. Protein sequence: CASSPRVMGAYTF. The chain combines TRBV7-2 with TRBJ1-2; weak D call: TRBD1 (6 bases). Deletions cut 5 bases from V and 11 bases from J, with 18 bases between. CDR1 and CDR2 from the germline V gene are SGHTA and FQGNSA. The length of the CDR3 is 13 residues.

V usage is TRBV27 and J usage is TRBJ2-6; D is unresolved. The germline V gene encodes CDR1 MNHEY and CDR2 SMNVEV (reference sequence). Trimming took off 2 bases at V and 2 bases at J, with 16 bases between the two ends. The CDR3 is made up of 18 amino acids. CDR3 nucleotide sequence: TGTGCCAGCAGTTTACGGTGGTTCCCCGGAGCTGGGGCCAACGTCCTGACTTTC. Protein product: CASSLRWFPGAGANVLTF.

This chain joins TRBV19 and TRBJ2-5; D call uncertain. CDR1 and CDR2 from the germline V gene are LNHDA and SQIVND (reference sequence). The CDR3 loop spans 12 amino acids. V shed 2 bases and J shed 7 bases, with 8 bases lying between them. CDR3 sequence (DNA): TGTGCCAGTAGTATAAGTTCCGGGACCCAGTACTTC. Encoded protein: CASSISSGTQYF.

This clone was counted a few times. The genes are TRBV5-1 and TRBJ2-1; 14 nucleotides match TRBD2. This CDR3 region has 15 residues. V trimming: 4 bases; J trimming: 8 bases; junction bases outside the gene matches: 5. Germline CDR1 is SGHRS and CDR2 is YFSETQ. In nucleotides, the CDR3 is TGCGCCAGCAGCCTGGGACTAGCGGGAGTCTATGAGCAGTTCTTC. Translating gives CASSLGLAGVYEQFF.

The V gene is TRBV27, the J gene TRBJ1-1; tentative D call: TRBD1 (6 bases). From germline, CDR1 is MNHEY and CDR2 SMNVEV (reference sequence). V was pared by 6 bases and J by 1 base, with 12 bases between. The CDR3 length is 14 residues. This CDR3 is CASRPDRRNTEAFF. The CDR3 DNA is TGTGCCAGCAGACCTGACAGGAGGAACACTGAAGCTTTCTTT.

In this sample, this clone turned up a few times. The V gene is TRBV4-3, the J gene TRBJ1-4, with TRBD1 as a possible D gene (5 bases). The CDR3 is 14 amino acids. Germline CDR1 and CDR2: LGHNA and YSLEER. The V gene lost 4 bases and the J gene lost 7 bases, with 13 bases spanning the gap. The CDR3 is CASSRPGTGEKLFF. CDR3 coding DNA: TGCGCCAGCAGCCGCCCCGGGACGGGTGAAAAACTGTTTTTT.

This clone was picked up a small number of times. The rearrangement joins TRBV19 to TRBJ2-7; TRBD1 matches 7 bases. The CDR3 extends over 13 amino acids. CDR1 and CDR2 from the germline V gene are LNHDA and SQIVND (reference sequence). Unmatched junction bases numbered 3, after V lost 7 bases and J lost 0 bases. CDR3 DNA sequence: TGTGCCAGTATGGGACAGCGCTCCTACGAGCAGTACTTC. Its protein product is CASMGQRSYEQYF.

This clone was counted only a few times. The V and J genes are TRBV7-9 and TRBJ2-1; 12 nucleotides align to TRBD2. V lost 5 bases to trimming and J lost 4 bases; unmatched junction nucleotides: 6. Germline lookup yields CDR1 SEHNR and CDR2 FQNEAQ (reference sequence). The CDR3 is made up of 16 amino acids. CDR3 amino acids: CASSLPGLAGYNEQFF. DNA for the CDR3: TGTGCCAGCAGCCTCCCAGGACTAGCGGGGTACAATGAGCAGTTCTTC.

This CDR3 is CASSYYGGRMVGELFF. CDR3 in DNA: TGTGCCAGCAGTTACTATGGCGGGAGAATGGTCGGGGAGCTGTTTTTT. The chain employs TRBV6-6 and TRBJ2-2; 7 positions agree with TRBD2. CDR1 is MNHNY and CDR2 is SVGAGI in the germline V gene (reference sequence). With V trimmed by 1 base and J by 7 bases, 9 bases remained unmatched. The CDR3 runs 16 residues.

The sample holds a few counts of this clone. This sequence joins TRBV27 and TRBJ1-1, with D possibly TRBD1 on 6 matching bases. The CDR3 extends over 15 amino acids. Trimming shortened V by 1 base and J by 1 base, and 10 bases separated the two germline ends. CDR1 is MNHEY and CDR2 is SMNVEV in the germline V gene (reference sequence). CDR3 sequence: CASSLWGAQNTEAFF. CDR3 sequence (DNA): TGTGCCAGCAGTTTATGGGGGGCCCAGAACACTGAAGCTTTCTTT.

The V gene is TRBV5-1, the J gene TRBJ2-5; 7 positions agree with TRBD1. V gave up 3 bases and J gave up 3 bases; unmatched junction bases: 5. The V gene's germline CDR1 is SGHRS and CDR2 YFSETQ. The CDR3 contains 14 residues. The DNA of the CDR3 is TGCGCCAGCAGCTCAGGGACAGTTAAAGAGACCCAGTACTTC. Residues: CASSSGTVKETQYF.

This clone has just a few counts. The chain combines TRBV14 with TRBJ2-3; D not resolved. V lost 0 bases and J lost 5, with 6 bases in between. This CDR3 has 13 amino acids. In germline, CDR1 is SGHDN, CDR2 FVKESK. This CDR3 reads CASSQEFGDTQYF. The CDR3 bases are TGTGCCAGCAGCCAAGAATTTGGAGATACGCAGTATTTT.

This clone was counted between two and nine times. This sequence joins TRBV4-3 and TRBJ2-7; D gene uncertain. CDR1 LGHNA and CDR2 YSLEER come from the germline V gene. The V gene lost 0 bases and the J gene lost 3 bases, with 15 bases spanning the gap. The CDR3 spans 16 residues. This chain's CDR3 is CASSQDLALSRYEQYF. CDR3 nucleotides: TGCGCCAGCAGCCAAGATTTGGCGCTTAGCCGCTACGAGCAGTACTTC.